Below are 22 T cell receptor beta chains sequenced from a single sample in a study of CD8+ T cells in alopecia areata. The sequencing template was cDNA reverse transcribed from extracted RNA. The method was immunoSEQ multiplex PCR; TCRdb's version includes in-frame clones alone and lacks a portion of them. The repertoire holds 75,000 to 85,000 clones, with around 66% as singletons. Treatment meaning: oral pan-JAK inhibitor, 5-10 mg twice daily. Sequences were derived from CD8+ T cells sorted from blood, sampled at week 24, from a patient treated with tofacitinib. The receptors shown here come from a human donor with alopecia areata.

The CDR3 region has the DNA TGTGCCAGCAGTTACCGGGCTAGCGGGGGAGAAAACATTCAGTACTTC. Amino acid sequence: CASSYRASGGENIQYF. This chain joins TRBV6-5 and TRBJ2-4; 10 bases fit TRBD2. This CDR3 has 16 amino acids. Per the germline V gene, CDR1 is MNHEY and CDR2 is SVGAGI. The ends lost 2 bases at V and 5 bases at J; junction bases unmatched: 6.

The chain is built from TRBV27 and TRBJ1-2, with D tentatively TRBD1 (5 bases). The CDR3 contains 14 residues. Germline CDR1 is MNHEY and CDR2 is SMNVEV (reference sequence). V lost 0 bases, J lost 6 bases, and 11 bases lay in between. The CDR3 DNA follows: TGTGCCAGCAGTTTATCGTGGGGCGCGGATGGCTACACCTTC. It encodes CASSLSWGADGYTF.

The chain employs TRBV4-3 and TRBJ2-3; 11 bases line up with TRBD1. This CDR3 spans 16 amino acids. Germline trimming cut 0 bases from V and 4 bases from J; bases unmatched to any gene: 3. CDR1 LGHNA and CDR2 YSLEER come from the germline V gene. CDR3: CASSQDRGQGADTQYF. The CDR3 nucleotides are TGCGCCAGCAGCCAAGATCGGGGACAGGGGGCAGATACGCAGTATTTT.

This chain joins TRBV5-6 and TRBJ2-2; D tentatively fits TRBD1 or TRBD2 (5 bases each). CDR3 size: 15 residues. Trimming took off 1 base at V and 6 bases at J, with 13 bases between the two ends. Germline lookup yields CDR1 SGHDT and CDR2 YYEEEE. The CDR3 nucleotides are TGTGCCAGCAGCTTGTCAGGGACGACGGCCGGGGAGCTGTTTTTT. Amino acid sequence: CASSLSGTTAGELFF.

This rearrangement joins TRBV4-3 to TRBJ2-6; D gene uncertain. Trimming removed 0 bases at V and 4 bases at J, with 10 bases between. The CDR3 spans 16 residues. The germline V gene has CDR1 LGHNA and CDR2 YSLEER. The CDR3 sequence: CASSQDVSVGANVLTF. CDR3 bases: TGCGCCAGCAGCCAAGATGTATCCGTGGGGGCCAACGTCCTGACTTTC.

This clone was observed a single time. The genes are TRBV27 and TRBJ1-4; TRBD1 aligns across 8 bases. The J segment lost 2 bases and the V segment lost 6 bases, leaving 20 bases of the junction unmatched. This CDR3 comprises 20 residues. Germline values: CDR1 MNHEY, CDR2 SMNVEV (reference sequence). CDR3 amino acids: CASSTSAGGVPGPTNEKLFF. CDR3 in DNA: TGTGCCAGCAGCACCTCAGCAGGGGGCGTCCCGGGGCCCACTAATGAAAAACTGTTTTTT. Combining the CDR3 with reference TRBV27 and TRBJ1-4 gives the whole variable domain EAQVTQNPRYLITVTGKKLTVTCSQNMNHEYMSWYRQDPGLGLRQIYYSMNVEVTDKGDVPEGYKVSRKEKRNFPLILESPSPNQTSLYFCASSTSAGGVPGPTNEKLFFGSGTQLSVL.

This chain links TRBV7-9 with TRBJ1-2; D call uncertain. The CDR3 sequence is 12 residues long. Looked up from germline, CDR1 is SEHNR and CDR2 is FQNEAQ (reference sequence). V was clipped by 1 base and J by 6 bases, with 6 bases between them. The CDR3 DNA follows: TGTGCCAGCAGCTTAGATTGGGATGGCTACACCTTC. Translated: CASSLDWDGYTF.

This chain connects TRBV9 to TRBJ1-5, with a weak D call TRBD1 (6 bases). Trimming shortened V by 1 base and J by 4 bases, and 12 bases separated the two germline ends. Germline V gene lookup returns CDR1 SGDLS and CDR2 YYNGEE. The CDR3 length is 15 residues. This chain's CDR3 is CASSVSGELNQPQHF. The CDR3 nucleotides are TGTGCCAGCAGCGTATCAGGGGAGTTAAATCAGCCCCAGCATTTT.

This clone was recorded a few times. The gene calls are TRBV19 and TRBJ2-7; the D call may be TRBD1 or TRBD2 (5 bases each). The V and J ends lost 5 bases and 4 bases respectively, with 21 bases between them. Germline-derived CDR1 and CDR2 are LNHDA and SQIVND (reference sequence). CDR3 length equals 16 residues. CDR3 sequence: CASSPSSRGEKYEQYF. CDR3 nucleotides: TGTGCCAGTAGTCCATCGTCGCGAGGGGAGAAGTACGAGCAGTACTTC.

The V gene is TRBV27, the J gene TRBJ1-2; 8 bases match TRBD1. Germline assignment: CDR1 MNHEY and CDR2 SMNVEV (reference sequence). This CDR3 has 13 amino acids. V shed 5 bases, J shed 8 bases, and the junction held 7 bases outside the gene matches. CDR3 sequence reads: CASSPDRGSGYTF. Written as DNA, the CDR3 is TGTGCCAGCAGTCCTGACAGGGGCAGCGGCTACACCTTC.

J is TRBJ1-1 and V is TRBV9; D remains unclear. Trimming removed 2 bases at V and 4 bases at J, with 9 bases between. The CDR3 consists of 13 residues. Germline assignment: CDR1 SGDLS and CDR2 YYNGEE. The DNA of the CDR3 is TGTGCCAGCAGCGTCGGGCGGGGCACTGAAGCTTTCTTT. Translating it yields CASSVGRGTEAFF.

The chain uses TRBV7-6 and TRBJ2-5; D remains ambiguous. Per the germline V gene, CDR1 is SGHVS and CDR2 is FNYEAQ. The V gene lost 3 bases and the J gene lost 5 bases, with 13 bases spanning the gap. The CDR3 length is 14 residues. The CDR3 loop is CASSLLGIWETQYF. In DNA form, the CDR3 reads TGTGCCAGCAGCTTGTTGGGTATTTGGGAGACCCAGTACTTC. Combining the CDR3 with reference TRBV7-6 and TRBJ2-5 gives the whole variable domain GAGVSQSPRYKVTKRGQDVALRCDPISGHVSLYWYRQALGQGPEFLTYFNYEAQQDKSGLPNDRFSAERPEGSISTLTIQRTEQRDSAMYRCASSLLGIWETQYFGPGTRLLVL.

This clone was recorded only once. This chain uses TRBV4-3 with TRBJ2-7, with a tentative D call TRBD1 (6 bases). Trimming took 1 base from V and 6 from J, leaving 13 bases between them. The germline V gene encodes CDR1 LGHNA and CDR2 YSLEER. The CDR3 is 14 residues long. The CDR3 loop is CASSQATGGLEQYF. The CDR3 coding sequence is TGCGCCAGCAGCCAAGCGACAGGTGGGCTCGAGCAGTACTTC.

V gene TRBV7-3 combines with J gene TRBJ2-3; tentative D call: TRBD2 (7 bases). Trimming took off 5 bases at V and 1 base at J, with 13 bases between the two ends. The germline V gene encodes CDR1 SGHTA and CDR2 FQGTGA. The CDR3 runs to 15 residues. The chain's CDR3 is CASSLTGGGTDTQYF. In DNA, the CDR3 is TGTGCCAGCAGCCTGACGGGGGGCGGCACAGATACGCAGTATTTT.

V and J are TRBV6-5 and TRBJ1-1; D not resolved. The V gene lost 4 bases and the J gene lost 10 bases, with 19 bases spanning the gap. The CDR3 is made up of 14 amino acids. Germline V gene sequence: CDR1 MNHEY, CDR2 SVGAGI. The CDR3 loop reads CASSLTRLGFGAFF. CDR3 sequence (DNA): TGTGCCAGCAGTTTAACAAGGCTCGGGTTCGGAGCTTTCTTT.

This chain joins TRBV2 and TRBJ1-4; D uncertain. There are 17 residues in the CDR3. The V gene lost 2 bases and the J gene lost 5 bases, with 18 bases spanning the gap. CDR1 is SNHLY, CDR2 FYNNEI, per germline. DNA for the CDR3: TGTGCCAGCAGTGAAAAGGATTTGCGACTGATGAATGAAAAACTGTTTTTT. Translation gives CASSEKDLRLMNEKLFF.

The gene calls are TRBV7-9 and TRBJ2-7, with 7 bases that match TRBD2. CDR1 SEHNR and CDR2 FQNEAQ come from the germline V gene (reference sequence). The CDR3 totals 13 residues. The junction had 4 bases not matched to a gene; V was cut back by 5 bases and J by 3 bases. CDR3 protein: CASSPSGDYEQYF. CDR3 DNA: TGTGCCAGCAGCCCCAGCGGGGACTACGAGCAGTACTTC.

This clone was counted between two and nine times. V gene TRBV4-1 combines with J gene TRBJ1-1; 7 nucleotides agree with TRBD1. Germline V gene data show CDR1 as MGHRA and CDR2 as YSYEKL. After removal of 1 base from V and 0 bases from J, the junction contained 14 bases not matched to a gene. CDR3 length: 19 amino acids. DNA of the CDR3: TGCGCCAGCAGCCAAGCTCAGGGGGTAATGCCCCTAATGAACACTGAAGCTTTCTTT. Translated, it gives CASSQAQGVMPLMNTEAFF.

CDR3 nucleotides: TGCGCCAGCAGCGGGGAAGGTGGGGCCAACGTCCTGACTTTC. The encoded protein is CASSGEGGANVLTF. V usage is TRBV5-1 and J usage is TRBJ2-6, with D unresolved. The V end lost 4 bases, the J end lost 3 bases, and 8 bases lay between the germline ends. The CDR3 spans 14 residues. Germline lookup yields CDR1 SGHRS and CDR2 YFSETQ.

This rearrangement joins TRBV4-1 to TRBJ2-4, with 8 bases aligning to TRBD2. CDR3 size: 17 residues. Germline CDR1 MGHRA, CDR2 YSYEKL. The J segment lost 8 bases and the V segment lost 1 base, leaving 13 bases of the junction unmatched. CDR3 protein: CASSQVPTGGPIYIQYF. In DNA form, the CDR3 reads TGCGCCAGCAGCCAAGTTCCCACGGGAGGGCCGATATACATTCAGTACTTC.

V is TRBV11-2 and J is TRBJ2-1; D is undetermined. Germline V gene sequence: CDR1 SGHAT, CDR2 FQNNGV. The CDR3 covers 15 residues. V lost 5 bases and J lost 0, with 11 bases in between. CDR3: CASSPDLSSYNEQFF. CDR3 DNA: TGTGCCAGCAGCCCCGACTTGAGCTCCTACAATGAGCAGTTCTTC.

There are a few counts of this clone. V gene TRBV9 combines with J gene TRBJ1-2; the D is unclear. The CDR3 runs 15 residues. In germline, CDR1 is SGDLS, CDR2 YYNGEE. V lost 2 bases and J lost 8, with 19 bases in between. In nucleotides, the CDR3 is TGTGCCAGCAGCGTTTTAGGCCGTGGTATTGAAGGCTACACCTTC. Protein: CASSVLGRGIEGYTF.